The 9 T cell receptor beta chains presented below share a single source sample, sequenced in a study of blood T cell repertoires in COVID-19. The table came from immunoSEQ multiplex PCR; TCRdb's copy has only in-frame clones and leaves some out. This sample has around 200,000 clones, with around 87% found just once. The source material was peripheral blood. The receptors derive from a man in his sixties who had recovered from COVID-19.

The chain couples TRBV27 to TRBJ2-7; a weak D match, TRBD1 (5 bases). Germline V gene data show CDR1 as MNHEY and CDR2 as SMNVEV (reference sequence). This CDR3 spans 14 amino acids. Trimming removed 4 bases at V and 0 bases at J, with 10 bases between. Here the CDR3 reads CASSSQVFSYEQYF. In DNA form, the CDR3 reads TGTGCCAGCAGTTCACAGGTATTCTCCTACGAGCAGTACTTC.

CDR3 in DNA: TGTGCCAGCAATAGGGGGTTGGGCACTGAAGCTTTCTTT. As protein: CASNRGLGTEAFF. The V gene is TRBV7-9, the J gene TRBJ1-1; D may be TRBD1 (6 bases). This CDR3 has 13 amino acids. The germline CDR1 and CDR2 sequences are SEHNR and FQNEAQ (reference sequence). V lost 7 bases, J lost 4 bases, and 13 bases lay in between.

The chain has TRBV19 and TRBJ2-3, with TRBD2 matching over 13 bases. The CDR3 loop spans 16 amino acids. Trimming cost V 6 bases and J 3 bases; bases outside gene matches: 6. Per germline, CDR1 LNHDA and CDR2 SQIVND (reference sequence). DNA for the CDR3: TGTGCCAGTAGCCGCCGGACTAGCGGGAGTACAGATACGCAGTATTTT. This codes for CASSRRTSGSTDTQYF. The full variable domain, with the rest looked up from reference TRBV19 and TRBJ2-3, is DGGITQSPKYLFRKEGQNVTLSCEQNLNHDAMYWYRQDPGQGLRLIYYSQIVNDFQKGDIAEGYSVSREKKESFPLTVTSAQKNPTAFYLCASSRRTSGSTDTQYFGPGTRLTVL.

The rearrangement links TRBV3-1 (or the pseudogene TRBV3-2) to TRBJ2-1; maybe TRBD2 (6 bases). Germline V gives CDR1 LGHDT, CDR2 YNNKEL (reference sequence). The germline V and J ends were trimmed by 3 bases and 7 bases, with 13 bases remaining between them. The CDR3 length is 14 residues. CDR3 loop: CASSHRVGGNEQFF. The CDR3 DNA sequence: TGTGCCAGCAGCCACAGGGTCGGGGGTAATGAGCAGTTCTTC.

The chain has TRBV5-1 and TRBJ2-7; 7 bases are shared with TRBD2. The CDR3 has 16 amino acids. V gave up 4 bases and J gave up 0 bases; unmatched junction bases: 10. Germline loops: CDR1 SGHRS, CDR2 YFSETQ. The CDR3 DNA follows: TGCGCCAGCAGCCCATCTCCGGGGGGTAGCTCCTACGAGCAGTACTTC. This translates into CASSPSPGGSSYEQYF. The full variable domain, with the rest looked up from reference TRBV5-1 and TRBJ2-7, is KAGVTQTPRYLIKTRGQQVTLSCSPISGHRSVSWYQQTPGQGLQFLFEYFSETQRNKGNFPGRFSGRQFSNSRSEMNVSTLELGDSALYLCASSPSPGGSSYEQYFGPGTRLTVT.

The chain uses TRBV7-2 and TRBJ2-7; no reliable D call. Trimming stripped 5 bases from V and 0 bases from J, with 5 bases between. Per the germline V gene, CDR1 is SGHTA and CDR2 is FQGNSA. The CDR3 totals 12 residues. In DNA form, the CDR3 reads TGTGCCAGCAGCCCCTCCTCCTACGAGCAGTACTTC. Its protein is CASSPSSYEQYF.

The chain has TRBV5-1 and TRBJ2-7; weak D call: TRBD2 (6 bases). The CDR3 contains 16 residues. The germline gives CDR1 SGHRS, CDR2 YFSETQ. Deletions cut 4 bases from V and 0 bases from J, with 17 bases between. This chain's CDR3 is CASSPLTSQSSYEQYF. CDR3 sequence (DNA): TGCGCCAGCAGCCCCCTAACTAGCCAGAGCTCCTACGAGCAGTACTTC.

The gene calls are TRBV5-1 and TRBJ1-2; a weak D match, TRBD1 (6 bases). V lost 5 bases, J lost 7 bases, and 15 bases lay in between. Germline V gene lookup returns CDR1 SGHRS and CDR2 YFSETQ. This CDR3 contains 13 residues. The DNA for the CDR3 is TGCGCCAGCAGGGATGAGGGGGTGGGTGGCTACACCTTC. It codes for CASRDEGVGGYTF.

The CDR3 region has the DNA TGTGCCAGCAGTGAATGGGGGGTCGGGAATGGCGGTCAGCCCCAGCATTTT. It specifies CASSEWGVGNGGQPQHF. V usage is TRBV25-1 and J usage is TRBJ1-5, with a possible D match to TRBD1 (5 bases). Germline CDR1 and CDR2: MGHDK and SYGVNS. Trimming cost V 1 base and J 6 bases, with 19 bases left between them. There are 17 residues in the CDR3.